Listed below are T cell receptor beta chains from one sample, sequenced in a study of T-cell reconstitution after alpha-beta-depleted transplantation in children. TCRdb passed the PCR reads through MiXCR, listing each CDR3 protein once. The repertoire holds some 290,000 distinct CDR3 sequences, 23% seen once, with about a tenth in the top ten. This sample comprised PBMCs, mostly from graft donor cells, obtained 180 days after TCRalphabeta/CD19-depleted stem cell transplant. The source of these receptors is a male patient younger than 18 who had a stem cell transplant for acute lymphoblastic leukemia, so the T cells may come from the graft donor. CDR3s include the opening cysteine and the closing phenylalanine or tryptophan. Fields, in order: J gene, clone size, V gene, D gene, CDR3 DNA, CDR3 protein. The D gene is left open where the match is weak. A clone size is listed for some rows: how often the clone was seen (once, few, many), or a class if it is expanded.

TRBJ2-3	NA	TRBV12-3/TRBV12-4	NA	TGTGCCAGCAGCATACGAGTGACCGGAGATACGCAGTATTTT	CASSIRVTGDTQYF
TRBJ2-5	many	TRBV5-1	TRBD1	TGCGCCAGCAGCTTGGAGGACAGGCTACAAGAGACCCAGTACTTC	CASSLEDRLQETQYF
TRBJ1-1	NA	TRBV14	TRBD1	TGTGCCAGCAGCCCGGGGACAGGGCTAATATACACTGAAGCTTTCTTT	CASSPGTGLIYTEAFF
TRBJ2-7	many	TRBV12-3/TRBV12-4	NA	TGTGCCAGCAGTTTAGCGAGTGTGTACGAGCAGTACTTC	CASSLASVYEQYF
TRBJ2-4	few	TRBV12-3/TRBV12-4	NA	TGTGCCAGCAGTACCGACAGATTAAACATTCAGTACTTC	CASSTDRLNIQYF
TRBJ1-5	NA	TRBV20-1	NA	TGCAGTGCTAGAGGCAGGGTTGGTCACCCCCAGCATTTT	CSARGRVGHPQHF
TRBJ2-1	NA	TRBV7-2	NA	TGTGCCAGCAGCTCCTCTCCAAGTCCCGACAATGAGCAGTTCTTC	CASSSSPSPDNEQFF
TRBJ2-1	few	TRBV24-1	TRBD2	TGTGCCACCAGGAGCGGGAGAGGGAATGAGCAGTTCTTC	CATRSGRGNEQFF
TRBJ2-1	few	TRBV5-1	TRBD2	TGCGCCAGCAGCTGGGGACTAGCGGGAGTTAGGGAGCAGTTCTTC	CASSWGLAGVREQFF
TRBJ1-2	few	TRBV9	TRBD1	TGTGCCAGCAGCGTAGGGGACAGGGGGCGAGGCTACACCTTC	CASSVGDRGRGYTF
TRBJ2-5	few	TRBV5-1	NA	TGCGCCAGCAGCTTGGGGGCCCCGCGGGAGACCCAGTACTTC	CASSLGAPRETQYF
TRBJ2-1	few	TRBV2	TRBD2	TGTGCCAGCAACAGCGCTAGCGGGAGAGGGATATACAATGAGCAGTTCTTC	CASNSASGRGIYNEQFF
TRBJ2-7	NA	TRBV10-3	NA	TGTGCCATCAGCCACCCAACCCTTTTCTACGAGCAGTACTTC	CAISHPTLFYEQYF
TRBJ1-2	NA	TRBV21-1	NA	TGTGCCAGCAGCAATCGCAGGAACTATGGCTACACCTTC	CASSNRRNYGYTF
TRBJ2-1	NA	TRBV11-3	TRBD1	TGTGCCAGCAGCCCCAGACAGGGGGTTTACAATGAGCAGTTCTTC	CASSPRQGVYNEQFF
TRBJ2-1	NA	TRBV5-1	NA	TGCGCCAGCAGCTGGTCTAGCCGCCCGCACAATGAGCAGTTCTTC	CASSWSSRPHNEQFF
TRBJ1-4	NA	TRBV20-1	TRBD1	TGCAGTGCTAGAGGGAACAGGGGGCGAGGGCCAACTAATGAAAAACTGTTTTTT	CSARGNRGRGPTNEKLFF
TRBJ1-2	few	TRBV5-6	NA	TGTGCCAGCAGCACCGACACCTCCCGTGGCTACACCTTC	CASSTDTSRGYTF
TRBJ2-5	few	TRBV11-2	NA	TGTGCCAGCAGCTTTGGGGGATTAAGTCAAGAGACCCAGTACTTC	CASSFGGLSQETQYF